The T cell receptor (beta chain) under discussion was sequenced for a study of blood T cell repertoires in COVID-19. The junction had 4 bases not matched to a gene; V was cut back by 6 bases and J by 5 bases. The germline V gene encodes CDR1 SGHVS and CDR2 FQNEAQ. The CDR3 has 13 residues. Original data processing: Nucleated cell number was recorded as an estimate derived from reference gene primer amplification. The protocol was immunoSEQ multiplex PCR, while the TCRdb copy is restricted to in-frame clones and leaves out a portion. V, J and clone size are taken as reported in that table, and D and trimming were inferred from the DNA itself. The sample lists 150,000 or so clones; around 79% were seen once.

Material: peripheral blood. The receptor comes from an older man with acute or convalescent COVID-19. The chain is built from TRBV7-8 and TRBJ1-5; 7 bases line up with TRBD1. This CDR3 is CASSSQGDQPQHF. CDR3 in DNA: TGTGCCAGCAGTTCCCAGGGGGATCAGCCCCAGCATTTT. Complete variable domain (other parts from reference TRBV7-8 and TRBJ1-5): GAGVSQSPRYKVAKRGQDVALRCDPISGHVSLFWYQQALGQGPEFLTYFQNEAQLDKSGLPSDRFFAERPEGSVSTLKIQRTQQEDSAVYLCASSSQGDQPQHFGDGTRLSIL.